This passage covers 12 T cell receptor beta chains from one sample sequenced in a study of Tregs in tolerant kidney transplant recipients. The method was immunoSEQ multiplex PCR; TCRdb's version includes in-frame clones alone and lacks a portion of them. The data contain some 66,000 clones, 80% to 95% of them singletons. The sample here was CD8+ T cells from blood, taken before the transplant. The origin of the receptors is a human donor who received a combined kidney and bone marrow transplant.

The J gene is TRBJ2-7, the V gene TRBV25-1; D is perhaps TRBD1 (6 bases). The CDR3 has 13 amino acids. Germline values: CDR1 MGHDK, CDR2 SYGVNS. Trimming left V 3 bases short and J 3 bases short, with 9 bases between. Here the CDR3 DNA reads TGTGCCAGCAGTGACAGGGGCCGCTACGAGCAGTACTTC. This codes for CASSDRGRYEQYF.

The chain joins TRBV15 to TRBJ2-1; 8 bases align to TRBD2. The CDR3 runs to 15 residues. The J segment lost 4 bases and the V segment lost 3 bases, leaving 5 bases of the junction unmatched. Germline V gene lookup returns CDR1 LNHNV and CDR2 YYDKDF (reference sequence). The CDR3 sequence: CATSSVSGTYNEQFF. Written as DNA, the CDR3 is TGTGCCACCAGCAGTGTTAGCGGGACTTACAATGAGCAGTTCTTC. The variable domain in full, with the rest retrieved from reference TRBV15 and TRBJ2-1, is DAMVIQNPRYQVTQFGKPVTLSCSQTLNHNVMYWYQQKSSQAPKLLFHYYDKDFNNEADTPDNFQSRRPNTSFCFLDIRSPGLGDTAMYLCATSSVSGTYNEQFFGPGTRLTVL.

The chain recombines TRBV20-1 with TRBJ1-1; D unclear. V lost 3 bases and J lost 3, with 5 bases in between. The CDR3 is 11 amino acids. CDR1 is DFQATT and CDR2 is SNEGSKA in the germline V gene (reference sequence). Written as DNA, the CDR3 is TGCAGTGCTAGGACTTACACTGAAGCTTTCTTT. Translated: CSARTYTEAFF.

The CDR3 DNA sequence: TGTGCCTGGAGTGTAGGGGCAGGGATAATGGGGACCCAGTACTTC. Translation: CAWSVGAGIMGTQYF. V and J are TRBV30 and TRBJ2-5; TRBD1 might be the D (5 bases). This CDR3 region has 15 residues. CDR1 is GTSNPN and CDR2 is SVGIG in the germline V gene (reference sequence). The V end was cut by 0 bases, the J end by 7 bases, with 18 bases between. Together with reference TRBV30 and TRBJ2-5, the CDR3 gives the full variable domain: SQTIHQWPATLVQPVGSPLSLECTVEGTSNPNLYWYRQAAGRGLQLLFYSVGIGQISSEVPQNLSASRPQDRQFILSSKKLLLSDSGFYLCAWSVGAGIMGTQYFGPGTRLLVL.

The chain carries TRBV27 and TRBJ2-5, with 8 bases identical to TRBD2. The germline V gene encodes CDR1 MNHEY and CDR2 SMNVEV (reference sequence). The CDR3 has 15 residues. V was clipped by 5 bases and J by 5 bases; unmatched bases: 10. This CDR3 is CASSPRGGIVETQYF. CDR3 nucleotide sequence: TGTGCCAGCAGTCCTCGGGGGGGCATCGTGGAGACCCAGTACTTC.

The J gene is TRBJ2-5, the V gene TRBV11-3, with 8 bases fitting TRBD2. Trimming took 2 bases from V and 7 from J; bases not matched to a gene: 12. CDR1 and CDR2 from the germline V gene are SGHNT and YENEEA. CDR3 length: 16 amino acids. CDR3 region: CASSLSTSAGIGTQYF. CDR3 DNA: TGTGCCAGCAGCTTATCGACTAGCGCGGGGATAGGGACCCAGTACTTC.

V usage is TRBV4-1 and J usage is TRBJ1-2; D gene unclear. V dropped 1 base and J dropped 2 bases, with 11 bases sitting between them. Germline CDR1 and CDR2: MGHRA and YSYEKL. The CDR3 sequence is 15 residues long. CDR3 sequence reads: CASSQGIPGNYGYTF. The CDR3 DNA reads as TGCGCCAGCAGCCAAGGAATCCCCGGGAACTATGGCTACACCTTC.

The chain carries TRBV21-1 and TRBJ1-1; TRBD1, the D gene given by the table, was not confirmed from the DNA. TRBV21-1 has pseudogene status. This CDR3 is 15 amino acids long. CDR3 residues: CASTPSQGLNTEAFF. The CDR3 DNA sequence: TGTGCCAGCACCCCGTCACAGGGTTTGAACACTGAAGCTTTCTTT.

The rearrangement uses TRBV5-6 and TRBJ1-5, with 10 bases lining up with TRBD1. Germline CDR1 and CDR2: SGHDT and YYEEEE. The CDR3 consists of 15 residues. Losses at the gene ends were 3 bases for V and 6 bases for J; bases not matched to a gene: 6. Here the CDR3 reads CASSSGQGVSQPQHF. The CDR3, as DNA: TGTGCCAGCAGCTCCGGACAGGGGGTGAGTCAGCCCCAGCATTTT.

CDR3 nucleotides: TGTGCCAGCAGCCATCAACGGAGTTTTTACTCCTACGAGCAGTACTTC. It specifies CASSHQRSFYSYEQYF. The chain couples TRBV5-5 to TRBJ2-7; D not resolved. The CDR3 has 16 residues. CDR1 and CDR2 from the germline V gene are SGHKS and YYEKEE (reference sequence). Between the trimmed V and J ends, which lost 4 bases and 0 bases, there was a span of 17 bases.

This clone was counted once. The chain has TRBV19 and TRBJ1-5, with D possibly matching TRBD1 (5 bases). The V and J ends lost 7 bases and 5 bases respectively, with 15 bases between them. Germline CDR1 reads LNHDA; CDR2 reads SQIVND (reference sequence). This CDR3 spans 14 amino acids. The CDR3 region has the DNA TGTGCCAGTATCGGGGGTAGAAGGGATCAGCCCCAGCATTTT. The encoded protein is CASIGGRRDQPQHF.

The rearrangement joins TRBV4-1 to TRBJ1-1, with D tentatively TRBD1 (5 bases). This CDR3 comprises 18 residues. Germline CDR1 and CDR2: MGHRA and YSYEKL. The V and J ends lost 2 bases and 5 bases respectively, with 24 bases between them. The CDR3 sequence is CASSQRSLFVGGGTEAFF. The CDR3 DNA is TGCGCCAGCAGCCAAAGATCCCTTTTTGTCGGGGGAGGGACTGAAGCTTTCTTT.